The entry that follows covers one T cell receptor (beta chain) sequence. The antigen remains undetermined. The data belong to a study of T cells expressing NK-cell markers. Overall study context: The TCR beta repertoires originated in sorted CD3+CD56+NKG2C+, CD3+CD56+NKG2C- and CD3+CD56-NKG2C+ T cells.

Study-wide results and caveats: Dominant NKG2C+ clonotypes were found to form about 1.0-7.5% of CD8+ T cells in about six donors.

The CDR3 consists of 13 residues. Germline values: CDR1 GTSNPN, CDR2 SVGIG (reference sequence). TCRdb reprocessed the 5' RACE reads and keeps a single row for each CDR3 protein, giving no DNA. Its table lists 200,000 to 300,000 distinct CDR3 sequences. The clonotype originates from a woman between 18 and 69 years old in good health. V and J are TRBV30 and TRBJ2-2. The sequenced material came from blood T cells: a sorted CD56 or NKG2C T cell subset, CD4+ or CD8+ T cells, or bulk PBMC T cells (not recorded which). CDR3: CAWSVWPTGELFF.